The 23 T cell receptor beta chains below were found in one sample sequenced in a study of T cells after yellow fever vaccination. TCRdb reprocessed the 5' RACE reads via MiXCR and lists one record per CDR3 protein. Of more than 95,000 distinct CDR3 sequences listed, roughly 7.2% are singletons. The sequenced sample was CD4+ T cells sorted from PBMCs, obtained about 49 days after the first yellow fever vaccination. Receptors originate from a man between 18 and 35 years old who received the YFV17D yellow fever vaccine.

This clonotype appeared once. One end of the junction varies from germline; a read error may be responsible. The J gene is TRBJ1-2, the V gene TRBV18; D is perhaps TRBD1 (5 bases). CDR1 is KGHSH, CDR2 LQKENI, per germline. There are 17 residues in the CDR3. CDR3 in DNA: TGTGTCAGCTCACCAGATGACATCGGGAGGGGTTACTATGGCTACACCTTC. The encoded protein is CVSSPDDIGRGYYGYTF.

This clonotype has at least ten counts. V and J are TRBV6-1 and TRBJ1-5; D possibly corresponds to TRBD1 (6 bases). Germline V gene data show CDR1 as MNHNS and CDR2 as SASEGT. V lost 4 bases and J lost 1, with 17 bases in between. CDR3 length: 17 amino acids. CDR3 in amino acids: CASSATGLVVSNQPQHF. CDR3 coding DNA: TGTGCCAGCAGTGCAACAGGGTTAGTGGTGAGCAATCAGCCCCAGCATTTT.

Concerning this clonotype itself: This may come from a read error, since a much larger clone is one base off. The CDR3 sequence: CASSRPGTNTEAFF. Written as DNA, the CDR3 is TGTGCCAGCAGCCGACCGGGCACAAACACTGAAGCTTTCTTT. V gene TRBV5-4 combines with J gene TRBJ1-1; no clear D gene. CDR3 size: 14 residues. Germline V gene sequence: CDR1 SGHNT, CDR2 YYREEE (reference sequence). Deletions cut 4 bases from V and 2 bases from J, with 12 bases between.

This clonotype occurred many times. CDR3 bases: TGTGCCGTCCGCAACGGGGGGAGCACAGATACGCAGTATTTT. This gives the protein CAVRNGGSTDTQYF. This chain links TRBV10-3 with TRBJ2-3; 7 bases fit TRBD2. This CDR3 is built from 14 residues. Trimming removed 11 bases from V and 0 bases from J; junction bases left unmatched: 8. Germline assignment: CDR1 ENHRY and CDR2 SYGVKD.

This clonotype was picked up a small number of times. The chain recombines TRBV20-1 with TRBJ1-6, with D unclear. With 5 bases removed from V and 7 bases from J, the gap between germline ends came to 18 bases. There are 15 residues in the CDR3. In germline, CDR1 is DFQATT, CDR2 SNEGSKA (reference sequence). The CDR3 reads CSAVAWSGKNSPLHF. The CDR3 DNA reads as TGCAGTGCTGTCGCTTGGTCGGGGAAAAATTCACCCCTCCACTTT.

This clonotype was observed at least ten times. The CDR3 sequence is CASSLVPGSTGELFF. The DNA for the CDR3 is TGCGCCAGCAGCTTGGTCCCAGGGTCCACCGGGGAGCTGTTTTTT. V gene TRBV5-1 combines with J gene TRBJ2-2; TRBD1 might be the D (5 bases). This CDR3 comprises 15 residues. Germline assignment: CDR1 SGHRS and CDR2 YFSETQ. V was shortened by 0 bases and J by 4 bases, with 10 bases between the two germline ends.

Concerning this clonotype itself: A much larger clone sits a single nucleotide away, making a read error possible. The rearrangement uses TRBV6-2 or TRBV6-3 and TRBJ2-2; D not resolved. This CDR3 contains 14 residues. The ends were cut back, 6 bases at V and 5 bases at J, with 13 bases in the middle. CDR1 and CDR2 from the germline V gene are MNHEY and SVGEGT. The CDR3 reads CASRRAWVTGELFF. The CDR3 DNA reads TGTGCCAGCAGACGAGCGTGGGTTACCGGGGAGCTGTTTTTT.

This clonotype was detected many times. The chain employs TRBV7-2 and TRBJ2-3; D may match TRBD1 or TRBD2 (6 bases each). This CDR3 is built from 12 residues. Germline values: CDR1 SGHTA, CDR2 FQGNSA. Trimming removed 8 bases from V and 4 bases from J, with 10 bases in between. The CDR3 DNA sequence: TGTGCCAGCGAGGGGGGTTCAGATACGCAGTATTTT. It encodes CASEGGSDTQYF.

This clonotype appeared many times. The genes are TRBV5-1 and TRBJ2-7; D not certain. The CDR3 length is 15 residues. Germline V gene sequence: CDR1 SGHRS, CDR2 YFSETQ. Trimming removed 4 bases at V and 2 bases at J, with 16 bases between. The CDR3 here is CASSPGPSQTYEQYF. CDR3 in DNA: TGCGCCAGCAGCCCAGGACCATCACAAACCTACGAGCAGTACTTC.

This clonotype was detected ten times or more. The chain recombines TRBV9 with TRBJ1-2; 7 bases map to TRBD1. Germline CDR1 is SGDLS and CDR2 is YYNGEE. This CDR3 has 14 residues. V lost 0 bases to trimming and J lost 8 bases; unmatched junction nucleotides: 7. CDR3 region: CASSVATRGQGYTF. The CDR3 coding sequence is TGTGCCAGCAGCGTAGCCACAAGGGGGCAAGGCTACACCTTC. The whole variable domain, remainder taken from reference TRBV9 and TRBJ1-2, is DSGVTQTPKHLITATGQRVTLRCSPRSGDLSVYWYQQSLDQGLQFLIQYYNGEERAKGNILERFSAQQFPDLHSELNLSSLELGDSALYFCASSVATRGQGYTFGSGTRLTVV.

At least ten counts were recorded for this clonotype. The rearrangement joins TRBV20-1 to TRBJ1-5; D gene ambiguous. The ends were cut back, 3 bases at V and 7 bases at J, with 13 bases in the middle. CDR1 and CDR2 (germline): DFQATT, SNEGSKA (reference sequence). The CDR3 contains 13 residues. The CDR3 loop is CSASHSPKQPQHF. In DNA, the CDR3 is TGCAGTGCTAGCCATAGCCCTAAGCAGCCCCAGCATTTT.

This clonotype came up many times. The chain carries TRBV5-1 and TRBJ2-1; D call uncertain. This CDR3 region has 15 residues. V lost 1 base and J 5 bases, leaving 13 bases between the germline ends. Looked up from germline, CDR1 is SGHRS and CDR2 is YFSETQ. Here the CDR3 DNA reads TGCGCCAGCAGCTTGACGGGCGGCCAGAACAATGAGCAGTTCTTC. Translation gives CASSLTGGQNNEQFF.

This clonotype was observed at least ten times. This rearrangement joins TRBV5-1 to TRBJ2-1, with D perhaps TRBD1 or TRBD2 (5 bases each). V shed 3 bases and J shed 0 bases, with 13 bases lying between them. Germline-derived CDR1 and CDR2 are SGHRS and YFSETQ. The CDR3 contains 16 residues. The CDR3 coding sequence is TGCGCCAGCAGCTGGGGAGACAGCAACTCCTACAATGAGCAGTTCTTC. It yields the protein CASSWGDSNSYNEQFF.

This clonotype was picked up many times. The rearrangement links TRBV12-3 or TRBV12-4 to TRBJ2-7; 7 nucleotides align to TRBD1. The ends lost 6 bases at V and 2 bases at J; junction bases unmatched: 10. The CDR3 sequence is 15 residues long. CDR3 protein: CASSPSGTAPYEQYF. The CDR3 nucleotides read TGTGCCAGCAGCCCTTCCGGGACAGCTCCCTACGAGCAGTACTTC.

This clonotype was seen at least ten times. The chain carries TRBV20-1 and TRBJ1-1, with D possibly TRBD1 on 6 matching bases. The CDR3 is 13 residues long. V was cut by 0 bases and J by 9 bases, with 14 bases left in between. The germline V gene encodes CDR1 DFQATT and CDR2 SNEGSKA (reference sequence). The CDR3: CSARDRTGTKAFF. The CDR3 DNA sequence: TGCAGTGCTAGAGATCGTACAGGGACTAAAGCTTTCTTT.

This clonotype was seen repeatedly, ten times or more. The rearrangement uses TRBV7-9 and TRBJ2-2; D is unresolved. The V gene lost 6 bases and the J gene lost 3 bases, with 17 bases spanning the gap. Germline CDR1 and CDR2: SEHNR and FQNEAQ (reference sequence). CDR3 size: 16 residues. In DNA form, the CDR3 reads TGTGCCAGCAGGAAAAACCGAGACGGCGACACCGGGGAGCTGTTTTTT. Translation gives CASRKNRDGDTGELFF. The variable domain in full, with the rest retrieved from reference TRBV7-9 and TRBJ2-2, is DTGVSQNPRHKITKRGQNVTFRCDPISEHNRLYWYRQTLGQGPEFLTYFQNEAQLEKSRLLSDRFSAERPKGSFSTLEIQRTEQGDSAMYLCASRKNRDGDTGELFFGEGSRLTVL.

This clonotype was counted ten times or more. The V and J genes are TRBV7-2 and TRBJ2-7; possible D gene TRBD1, 5 bases. V gave up 1 base and J gave up 7 bases, with 17 bases separating them. Germline CDR1 reads SGHTA; CDR2 reads FQGNSA. The CDR3 is 15 residues long. In DNA form, the CDR3 reads TGTGCCAGCAGCTTAGATCAGGGTTCCTCTTGGGAGCAGTACGTC. This translates into CASSLDQGSSWEQYV.

This clonotype was counted many times. The chain recombines TRBV7-2 with TRBJ2-4, with a possible D match to TRBD2 (7 bases). The germline V gene has CDR1 SGHTA and CDR2 FQGNSA. The CDR3 covers 14 residues. V lost 5 bases and J 7 bases, leaving 15 bases between the germline ends. The CDR3 sequence is CASSQWGGQNIQYF. The CDR3 DNA is TGTGCCAGCAGCCAGTGGGGGGGGCAGAACATTCAGTACTTC. The entire variable domain, with the rest obtained from reference TRBV7-2 and TRBJ2-4, is as follows: GAGVSQSPSNKVTEKGKDVELRCDPISGHTALYWYRQSLGQGLEFLIYFQGNSAPDKSGLPSDRFSAERTGGSVSTLTIQRTQQEDSAVYLCASSQWGGQNIQYFGAGTRLSVL.

In this sample, this clonotype turned up many times. This rearrangement joins TRBV7-2 to TRBJ2-6; D gene uncertain. This CDR3 region has 16 residues. V was clipped by 2 bases and J by 0 bases, with 8 bases between them. The germline V gene encodes CDR1 SGHTA and CDR2 FQGNSA. The CDR3 loop reads CASSLNVNSGANVLTF. The CDR3 DNA sequence: TGTGCCAGCAGCTTAAACGTCAACTCTGGGGCCAACGTCCTGACTTTC.

This clonotype appeared many times. The chain recombines TRBV20-1 with TRBJ2-3; no firm D call. CDR3 length: 16 residues. V dropped 6 bases and J dropped 0 bases, with 19 bases sitting between them. Germline V lookup: CDR1 DFQATT, CDR2 SNEGSKA (reference sequence). The CDR3 sequence is CSARSLADPSTDTQYF. CDR3 nucleotide sequence: TGCAGTGCGAGAAGTTTAGCAGATCCTAGCACAGATACGCAGTATTTT.

This chain links TRBV19 with TRBJ2-1; D call uncertain. This CDR3 spans 11 amino acids. CDR1 LNHDA and CDR2 SQIVND come from the germline V gene (reference sequence). Deletions cut 6 bases from V and 8 bases from J, with 8 bases between. CDR3 amino acids: CASRAWDEQFF. CDR3 bases: TGTGCCAGTAGAGCGTGGGATGAGCAGTTCTTC.

This clonotype was seen ten or more times. The J gene is TRBJ1-2, the V gene TRBV9; possibly TRBD1 for D (5 bases). There are 14 residues in the CDR3. Trimming stripped 0 bases from V and 6 bases from J, with 12 bases between. Looked up from germline, CDR1 is SGDLS and CDR2 is YYNGEE. The CDR3 bases are TGTGCCAGCAGCGTAGAGGGGTTAGTGAATGGCTACACCTTC. Amino acid sequence: CASSVEGLVNGYTF.

This clonotype was detected ten times or more. This chain uses TRBV28 with TRBJ2-3; 13 bases map to TRBD2. The V segment lost 5 bases and the J segment 4 bases; nucleotides outside the gene matches: 9. The CDR3 sequence is 17 residues long. The V gene's germline CDR1 is MDHEN and CDR2 SYDVKM. The CDR3 here is CASSLIRLAGGPDTQYF. DNA for the CDR3: TGTGCCAGCAGTCTGATTCGACTAGCGGGGGGTCCAGATACGCAGTATTTT.